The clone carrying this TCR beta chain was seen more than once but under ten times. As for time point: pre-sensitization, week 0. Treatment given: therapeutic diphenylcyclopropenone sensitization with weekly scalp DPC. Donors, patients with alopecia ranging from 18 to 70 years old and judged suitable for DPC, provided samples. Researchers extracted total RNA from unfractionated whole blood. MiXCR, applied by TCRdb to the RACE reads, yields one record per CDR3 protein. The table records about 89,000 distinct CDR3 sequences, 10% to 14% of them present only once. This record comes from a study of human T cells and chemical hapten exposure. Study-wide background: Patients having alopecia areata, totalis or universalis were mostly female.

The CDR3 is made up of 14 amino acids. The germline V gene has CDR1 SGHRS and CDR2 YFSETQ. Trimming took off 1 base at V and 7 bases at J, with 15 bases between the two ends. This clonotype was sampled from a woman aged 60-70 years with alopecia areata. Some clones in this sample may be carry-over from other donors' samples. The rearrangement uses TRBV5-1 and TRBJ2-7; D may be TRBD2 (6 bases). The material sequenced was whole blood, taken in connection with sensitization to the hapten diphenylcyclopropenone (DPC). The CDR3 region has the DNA TGCGCCAGCAGCTTGTCGGGGGACCCCGGGGAGCAGTACTTC. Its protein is CASSLSGDPGEQYF.